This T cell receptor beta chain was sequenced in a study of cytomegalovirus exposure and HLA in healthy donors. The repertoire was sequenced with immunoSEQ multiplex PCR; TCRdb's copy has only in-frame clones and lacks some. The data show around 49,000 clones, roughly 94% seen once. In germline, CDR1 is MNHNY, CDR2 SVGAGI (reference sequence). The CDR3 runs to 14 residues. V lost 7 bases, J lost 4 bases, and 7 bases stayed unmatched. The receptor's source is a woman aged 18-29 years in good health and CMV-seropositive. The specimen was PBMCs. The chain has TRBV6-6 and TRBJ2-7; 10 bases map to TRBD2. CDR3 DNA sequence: TGTGCCAGCACGGAGCGGGAGGGCCCGTACGAGCAGTACTTC. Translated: CASTEREGPYEQYF.